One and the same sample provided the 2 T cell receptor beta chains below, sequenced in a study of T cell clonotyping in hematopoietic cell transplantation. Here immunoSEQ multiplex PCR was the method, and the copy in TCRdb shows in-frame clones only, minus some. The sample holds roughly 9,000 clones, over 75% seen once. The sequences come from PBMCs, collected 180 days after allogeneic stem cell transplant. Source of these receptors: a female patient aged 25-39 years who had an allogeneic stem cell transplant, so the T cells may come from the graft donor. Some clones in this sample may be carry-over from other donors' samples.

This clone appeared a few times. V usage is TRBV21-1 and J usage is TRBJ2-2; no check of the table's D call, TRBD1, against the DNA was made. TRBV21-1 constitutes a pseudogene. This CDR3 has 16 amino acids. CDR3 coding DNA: TGTGCCAGCAGCAAAAAGGGGGAACCGTGTCCCGGGGAGCTGTTTTTT. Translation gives CASSKKGEPCPGELFF.

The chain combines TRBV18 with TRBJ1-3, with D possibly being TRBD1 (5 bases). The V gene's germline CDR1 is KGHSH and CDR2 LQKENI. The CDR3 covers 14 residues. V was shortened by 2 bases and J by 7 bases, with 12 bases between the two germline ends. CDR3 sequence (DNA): TGTGCCAGCTCACCAAGCAGGGATACGAACACCATATATTTT. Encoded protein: CASSPSRDTNTIYF.